Detailed here is one TCR beta chain. Its antigen is not yet known. Base qualities are not provided; no much larger clone lies one nucleotide away. Reading the label with the study, this specimen's time point is: baseline before first vaccination. Samples from vaccinated people were obtained from the UK trials COV001 and COV002, which included a single-blind randomized controlled phase 2/3 trial of AZD1222 (ChAdOx1 nCoV-19) in healthy adults. For TCRbeta chain sequencing, PBMC samples from trial participants were taken at day 0 and at day 28 after the second dose. According to the germline V gene (reference sequence), CDR1 reads LNHDA and CDR2 reads SQIVND. Its CDR3 holds 13 amino acids, cysteine through phenylalanine. The only DNA kept is the CDR3, 39 bases in frame from the first base. V gives up 6 bases and J gives up 3 bases, and the segment between their germline ends measures 11 bases. These data belong to a study of T cell responses to AZD1222 COVID-19 vaccine (dated by TCRdb to the early 2020s). About the study as a whole: AZD1222 recipients given second doses at about 4 weeks or at about 12 weeks were pooled, since spike-specific TCR depth and breadth were not found to differ between the two schedules. A total of under 250 trial participants underwent TCR sequencing, of whom nearly 210 had received two doses of AZD1222 and 26 had received two doses of the MenACWY control vaccine. Trial participants were enrolled by age into subgroups of 18-55, 56-69 and 70-plus years, and around 150, 29 and 61 TCR-sequenced participants, respectively, were included in these subgroups. Summary of the overall study and its limitations: The vaccine-associated CD4 TCRs covered the entire spike protein, and the dominant responses fell in regions 160-218 and 743-854. A significant rise in spike-specific TCR breadth and depth was observed after two AZD1222 doses relative to day 0 and relative to MenACWY recipients. Nearly half of unique spike-specific TCRs reportedly recognized epitopes outside regions mutated in the B.1.351 and B.1.1.7 variants. Conclusions about previously exposed vaccinees are limited because only 6 or 7 AZD1222 recipients were SARS-CoV-2 seropositive at baseline. Most participants were white British and females outnumbered males, and the authors suggested that clonal diversity may have been underestimated. In the small 56-69-year group, the increase in depth fell short of significance, most likely because of low power. No day 14 peak-response samples were available, so repertoires were characterized only after the peak T cell response.

The CDR3 regions of human TCRbeta chains were analyzed by immunosequencing. Processing in the source paper ran as follows. TCRs in the repertoires were matched against a reference library of SARS-CoV-2-specific TCRs that had been generated with the MIRA antigen-specificity platform. Breadth meant the fraction of unique TCRs that were SARS-CoV-2-associated, whereas depth meant the fraction of total T cells that were SARS-CoV-2-associated. Using the MIRA data, each spike-specific TCR was mapped to the spike region that the TCR reacts to and placed in a CD4 or CD8 class. Log10-transformed breadth and depth values were compared by one-way ANOVA with Sidak's multiple comparisons tests. Imported from immuneACCESS, the table was reduced by TCRdb to in-frame sequences with V and J called. These copies leave out some clones; in studies compared against another copy, an unresolved V gene accounts for under half, and the cause of the remainder is not known. That table supplies the V and J calls and clone size; D and trimming were determined from the DNA. In this sample the table shows 25,000 to 35,000 clones, about 89% of which occur a single time. Jointly, the top ten make up roughly 42% of the sample.

The clonotype originates from an adult in good health. The chain uses TRBV19 and TRBJ1-2; the D gene is unclear. The sample in question was peripheral blood, obtained on day 0 of AZD1222 vaccination. The CDR3 protein is CASSLGGYYGYTF. The nucleotide sequence is TGTGCCAGTAGCCTCGGCGGGTACTATGGCTACACCTTC.